The 24 T cell receptor beta chains in this list originate from one sample, sequenced in a study of T cell repertoires in aging, cancer and after chemotherapy. Peripheral blood genomic DNA, not sorted cells or RNA, was the template. A mixed TRB-A/B primer pool amplified rearranged TRB by multiplex touch-down PCR. One entry per CDR3 protein, called by TCRdb with MiXCR from the multiplex PCR reads. The sample shows some 2,000 distinct CDR3 sequences, 28% of them seen only once. The sample was blood. Receptors were obtained from a human donor in good health.

By its share, this clonotype is medium-sized. The genes are TRBV6-5 and TRBJ1-2; D is perhaps TRBD1 (5 bases). This CDR3 has 13 amino acids. Germline assignment: CDR1 MNHEY and CDR2 SVGAGI. Trimming left V 5 bases short and J 7 bases short, with 14 bases between. This CDR3 reads CASSRGDLPGYTF. The CDR3 DNA sequence: TGTGCCAGCAGTAGGGGCGATCTCCCTGGCTACACCTTC.

This clonotype qualifies as large. V and J are TRBV29-1 and TRBJ2-7, with D possibly TRBD2 on 6 matching bases. This CDR3 is built from 12 residues. Between the trimmed V and J ends, which lost 4 bases and 3 bases, there was a span of 10 bases. Germline lookup yields CDR1 SQVTM and CDR2 ANQGSEA. The CDR3 DNA reads as TGCAGCGTTGGGGTCGGGAGCTACGAGCAGTACTTC. Amino acid sequence: CSVGVGSYEQYF.

This clonotype is medium-sized within its sample. The chain uses TRBV27 and TRBJ2-1, with 8 bases lining up with TRBD2. The CDR3 sequence is 15 residues long. The V segment lost 3 bases and the J segment 4 bases; nucleotides outside the gene matches: 5. Germline CDR1 and CDR2: MNHEY and SMNVEV (reference sequence). CDR3 nucleotide sequence: TGTGCCAGCAGTTTCAGGCCTAGCGGGTACAATGAGCAGTTCTTC. Translated: CASSFRPSGYNEQFF.

By share, this clonotype ranks as medium-sized. In DNA form, the CDR3 reads TGTGCCAGCACCCGGGGGCGTGAGCAGTACTTC. Translating gives CASTRGREQYF. V gene TRBV6-5 combines with J gene TRBJ2-7, with D perhaps matching TRBD1 or TRBD2 (6 bases each). The CDR3 extends over 11 amino acids. V was trimmed by 7 bases and J by 7 bases, leaving 11 bases between them. Per the germline V gene, CDR1 is MNHEY and CDR2 is SVGAGI.

The chain has TRBV15 and TRBJ2-3; 9 bases fit TRBD1. Looked up from germline, CDR1 is LNHNV and CDR2 is YYDKDF (reference sequence). The CDR3 has 17 amino acids. The junction had 11 bases not matched to a gene; V was cut back by 0 bases and J by 7 bases. For the CDR3, the DNA is TGTGCCACCAGCAGAGAAGCCGGGACAGGGACCCCGAATACGCAGTATTTT. Its translation is CATSREAGTGTPNTQYF.

A note on this clonotype: This sequence may be a read error, since a much larger clone differs from it by one base. The chain combines TRBV6-2 or TRBV6-3 with TRBJ2-2, with no clear D. Between the trimmed V and J ends, which lost 5 bases and 6 bases, there was a span of 16 bases. The germline gives CDR1 MNHEY, CDR2 SVGEGT. CDR3 length equals 15 residues. The chain's CDR3 is CASSTGKASSGELFF. CDR3 in DNA: TGTGCCAGCAGTACCGGCAAGGCCTCATCCGGGGAGCTGTTTTTT.

By share of the sample, this clonotype is large. The gene calls are TRBV29-1 and TRBJ2-3, with a possible D match to TRBD1 (5 bases). The CDR3 extends over 12 amino acids. V shed 5 bases and J shed 3 bases, with 9 bases lying between them. Germline V lookup: CDR1 SQVTM, CDR2 ANQGSEA. The CDR3 loop reads CSVSTGTDTQYF. CDR3 nucleotide sequence: TGCAGCGTTTCAACAGGTACAGATACGCAGTATTTT.

V usage is TRBV11-1 and J usage is TRBJ2-1, with unresolved D. V was cut by 3 bases and J by 6 bases, with 9 bases left in between. The germline CDR1 and CDR2 sequences are SGHAT and FQDESV (reference sequence). The CDR3 consists of 13 residues. In DNA form, the CDR3 reads TGTGCCAGCAGCTTTCCAGCCGGCAATGAGCAGTTCTTC. Translated, it gives CASSFPAGNEQFF.

This clonotype rates as large. CDR3 sequence: CASSAQGLLYNEQFF. The DNA of the CDR3 is TGTGCCAGTAGTGCGCAGGGCCTTCTCTACAATGAGCAGTTCTTC. This sequence joins TRBV19 and TRBJ2-1, with a possible D match to TRBD1 (5 bases). CDR1 and CDR2 (germline): LNHDA, SQIVND (reference sequence). This CDR3 comprises 15 residues. The V end lost 5 bases, the J end lost 3 bases, and 14 bases lay between the germline ends.

This chain links TRBV12-3 or TRBV12-4 with TRBJ2-6, with D unclear. Trimming removed 1 base at V and 0 bases at J, with 4 bases between. There are 15 residues in the CDR3. The CDR3 nucleotides are TGTGCCAGCAGTTTAGGGTCCTCTGGGGCCAACGTCCTGACTTTC. This sequence encodes CASSLGSSGANVLTF.

In regard to this clonotype: The junction and the germline gene differ at one end; a read error may be behind it. The gene calls are TRBV10-3 and TRBJ2-3, with 8 bases identical to TRBD1. The CDR3 is 14 residues long. Germline V CDR1 and CDR2: ENHRY, SYGVKD. The chain's CDR3 is CASNPTGGEGTQYF. Written as DNA, the CDR3 is TGCGCCAGCAATCCAACAGGGGGTGAGGGTACGCAGTATTTT.

By share of the sample, this clonotype is medium-sized. CDR3 region: CATSREAGTGGYNEQFF. The CDR3 DNA reads TGTGCCACCAGCAGAGAAGCCGGGACAGGGGGCTACAATGAGCAGTTCTTC. V gene TRBV15 combines with J gene TRBJ2-1; 11 bases fit TRBD1. Germline assignment: CDR1 LNHNV and CDR2 YYDKDF (reference sequence). The J segment lost 3 bases and the V segment lost 0 bases, leaving 4 bases of the junction unmatched. The CDR3 sequence is 17 residues long.

The chain combines TRBV7-2 with TRBJ2-7; 9 nucleotides match TRBD2. The CDR3 length is 14 residues. V lost 5 bases, J lost 4 bases, and 6 bases stayed unmatched. CDR1 SGHTA and CDR2 FQGNSA come from the germline V gene. The CDR3 bases are TGTGCCAGCAGCCCGGGACTAGCTGGGTACGAGCAGTACTTC. This translates into CASSPGLAGYEQYF.

The CDR3 bases are TGCGCCAGCAGCCCCAGTGGCGGAGCCACAGATACGCAGTATTTT. Amino acids: CASSPSGGATDTQYF. V gene TRBV4-3 combines with J gene TRBJ2-3, with D uncertain. The germline V gene encodes CDR1 LGHNA and CDR2 YSLEER. The length of the CDR3 is 15 residues. The germline V and J ends were trimmed by 4 bases and 2 bases, with 13 bases remaining between them.

The chain has TRBV7-2 and TRBJ2-2; D is ambiguous. This CDR3 has 15 amino acids. The V end lost 1 base, the J end lost 1 base, and 7 bases lay between the germline ends. In germline, CDR1 is SGHTA, CDR2 FQGNSA. Here the CDR3 reads CASSLGVGNTGELFF. The CDR3 DNA follows: TGTGCCAGCAGCTTAGGTGTAGGGAACACCGGGGAGCTGTTTTTT.

The chain joins TRBV20-1 to TRBJ2-3; D might be TRBD1 or TRBD2, each matching 6 bases. V was clipped by 5 bases and J by 3 bases, with 12 bases between them. The CDR3 totals 13 residues. Looked up from germline, CDR1 is DFQATT and CDR2 is SNEGSKA (reference sequence). The CDR3 region has the DNA TGCAGTGCTTACGGGGGCCCTACAGATACGCAGTATTTT. Amino acid sequence: CSAYGGPTDTQYF.

This clonotype showed up just a few times. The CDR3: CASSQGTNYGYTF. The CDR3 DNA reads as TGCGCCAGCAGCCAGGGGACTAACTATGGCTACACCTTC. The rearrangement links TRBV4-1 to TRBJ1-2; unclear D gene. Germline V lookup: CDR1 MGHRA, CDR2 YSYEKL. Deletions cut 3 bases from V and 0 bases from J, with 5 bases between. The CDR3 sequence is 13 residues long.

The chain uses TRBV5-1 and TRBJ1-6, with D unresolved. CDR1 is SGHRS, CDR2 YFSETQ, per germline. This CDR3 region has 17 residues. V was pared by 0 bases and J by 0 bases, with 10 bases between. The CDR3 loop is CASSLAAASSYNSPLHF. The CDR3 coding sequence is TGCGCCAGCAGCTTGGCTGCAGCGAGCTCCTATAATTCACCCCTCCACTTT.

The chain has TRBV7-9 and TRBJ2-7; the match to TRBD2 covers 12 bases. The CDR3 has 15 residues. V was pared by 4 bases and J by 6 bases, with 7 bases of the junction left unmatched. CDR1 and CDR2 (germline): SEHNR, FQNEAQ (reference sequence). The CDR3 is CASSSQTSGSPEQYF. The CDR3 DNA reads TGTGCCAGCAGCTCCCAGACTAGCGGGAGCCCCGAGCAGTACTTC.

By frequency in the sample, this clonotype is medium-sized. The chain links TRBV15 to TRBJ2-3; 9 bases align to TRBD1. Trimming took 5 bases from V and 7 from J; bases not matched to a gene: 10. Germline CDR1 reads LNHNV; CDR2 reads YYDKDF (reference sequence). This CDR3 contains 15 residues. CDR3 DNA sequence: TGTGCCACCAGCCCCGGGACAGGGACCCCGAATACGCAGTATTTT. Its protein is CATSPGTGTPNTQYF.

This clonotype is deemed medium-sized. The CDR3 nucleotides read TGTGCCAGCAGTCGTATCATAGGGACGAGCTCCTACAATGAGCAGTTCTTC. Translated: CASSRIIGTSSYNEQFF. This sequence joins TRBV27 and TRBJ2-1; D may correspond to TRBD1 or TRBD2 (5 bases each). This CDR3 is 17 amino acids long. Germline CDR1 MNHEY, CDR2 SMNVEV (reference sequence). Between the trimmed V and J ends, which lost 5 bases and 0 bases, there was a span of 17 bases.

This chain uses TRBV11-1 with TRBJ1-3; D unclear. Germline lookup yields CDR1 SGHAT and CDR2 FQDESV (reference sequence). Trimming took off 6 bases at V and 4 bases at J, with 16 bases between the two ends. This CDR3 is built from 15 residues. The CDR3 region is CASSLYGSLGNTIYF. DNA of the CDR3: TGTGCCAGCAGTTTATATGGGAGCCTAGGAAACACCATATATTTT.

This clonotype was recorded a few times. The V and J genes are TRBV7-6 and TRBJ1-1; D gene ambiguous. CDR1 is SGHVS and CDR2 is FNYEAQ in the germline V gene. Deletions cut 3 bases from V and 7 bases from J, with 12 bases between. This CDR3 contains 13 residues. The CDR3 sequence is CASSLAPGSEAFF. CDR3 nucleotide sequence: TGTGCCAGCAGCTTGGCCCCCGGGAGTGAAGCTTTCTTT.

The chain employs TRBV18 and TRBJ1-1, with D tentatively TRBD1 (5 bases). Germline V gene data show CDR1 as KGHSH and CDR2 as LQKENI. V was cut by 3 bases and J by 2 bases, with 10 bases left in between. The CDR3 length is 14 residues. CDR3 region: CASSPTTVNTEAFF. The CDR3 nucleotides read TGTGCCAGCTCACCCACGACAGTTAACACTGAAGCTTTCTTT.